These T cell receptor beta chains were read from a single sample in a study of blood T cell repertoires in COVID-19. Generated by immunoSEQ multiplex PCR, the TCRdb table keeps only in-frame clones and is missing some. This table holds about 110,000 clones, under 85% found once. Sequencing was done on a sample of peripheral blood. The receptors stem from a woman in her seventies with acute or convalescent COVID-19. Both conserved end residues are part of each CDR3. Fields, in order: V gene, D gene, clone size, J gene, CDR3 protein, CDR3 DNA. D genes are given only for firm matches. Rows may omit the clone size; those that give it use once, few, many or a size class.

>TRBV6-1|TRBD2|NA|TRBJ2-4
CASSEAQPTSTSGIGNIQYF
TGTGCCAGCAGTGAAGCTCAACCTACTTCGACTAGCGGGATTGGAAACATTCAGTACTTC
>TRBV6-1|NA|once|TRBJ2-1
CASSEAWGRRGRGNEQFF
TGTGCCAGCAGTGAAGCCTGGGGGAGAAGGGGGCGGGGAAATGAGCAGTTCTTC
>TRBV2|TRBD2|NA|TRBJ2-7
CASKGTSGTYEQYF
TGTGCCAGCAAGGGGACTAGCGGAACCTACGAGCAGTACTTC
>TRBV4-2|TRBD1|NA|TRBJ1-1
CASSQGGTGYPNTEAFF
TGTGCCAGCAGCCAAGGGGGGACAGGGTACCCGAACACTGAAGCTTTCTTT
>TRBV2|NA|NA|TRBJ1-5
CASSRNSNQPQHF
TGTGCCAGCAGCAGAAATAGCAATCAGCCCCAGCATTTT
>TRBV29-1|NA|many|TRBJ2-1
CSAIPTEGNEQFF
TGCAGCGCCATACCGACAGAAGGCAATGAGCAGTTCTTC
>TRBV5-1|TRBD2|NA|TRBJ2-1
CASSSSAGVSVPEQFF
TGCGCCAGCAGCTCATCAGCGGGAGTGTCGGTCCCTGAGCAGTTCTTC
>TRBV30|TRBD1|NA|TRBJ2-7
CAWRWDRANEQYF
TGTGCCTGGAGATGGGACAGGGCAAACGAGCAGTACTTC
>TRBV18|NA|NA|TRBJ2-7
CASSRFGGYEQYF
TGTGCCAGCTCACGTTTCGGGGGCTACGAGCAGTACTTC
>TRBV10-3|TRBD2|NA|TRBJ2-1
CAISESLTSGLNEQFF
TGTGCCATCAGTGAGTCTTTGACTAGCGGGTTGAATGAGCAGTTCTTC
>TRBV28|TRBD1|NA|TRBJ2-1
CASSWPRDSYNEQFF
TGTGCCAGCAGTTGGCCCCGGGACAGCTACAATGAGCAGTTCTTC
>TRBV5-1|NA|NA|TRBJ2-3
CASSLAGGGADTQYF
TGCGCCAGCAGCTTGGCGGGAGGGGGCGCAGATACGCAGTATTTT
>TRBV7-3|TRBD2|NA|TRBJ2-3
CASSLSGAGGVTDTQYF
TGTGCCAGCAGCTTAAGTGGTGCGGGAGGCGTCACAGATACGCAGTATTTT
>TRBV7-2|TRBD2|NA|TRBJ2-1
CASSLASRGSDEQFF
TGTGCCAGCAGCTTAGCCAGCCGCGGGAGCGATGAGCAGTTCTTC
>TRBV7-3|NA|NA|TRBJ2-1
CARNPTASYNEQFF
TGTGCCAGGAACCCCACAGCCTCCTACAATGAGCAGTTCTTC
>TRBV7-2|NA|many|TRBJ2-2
CASSFRGSGTGELFF
TGTGCCAGCAGCTTCAGAGGGTCTGGGACCGGGGAGCTGTTTTTT
>TRBV5-5|NA|few|TRBJ1-5
CASSPGHNQPQHF
TGTGCCAGCAGTCCAGGACACAATCAGCCCCAGCATTTT
>TRBV5-1|NA|NA|TRBJ1-1
CASSLSRGVSNTEAFF
TGCGCCAGCAGCTTGTCCAGGGGAGTGTCGAACACTGAAGCTTTCTTT
>TRBV29-1|NA|NA|TRBJ1-2
CSVEYHGGHGYTF
TGCAGCGTTGAATACCATGGCGGTCATGGCTACACCTTC
>TRBV5-8|NA|NA|TRBJ2-5
CASSLGRVGPQETQYF
TGTGCCAGCAGCTTGGGCAGGGTTGGACCTCAAGAGACCCAGTACTTC
>TRBV27|NA|NA|TRBJ1-1
CASTGKAFF
TGTGCCAGCACCGGGAAAGCTTTCTTT
>TRBV10-1|NA|NA|TRBJ2-1
CASSESGRGSYNEQFF
TGCGCCAGCAGTGAGTCGGGCAGGGGTTCCTACAATGAGCAGTTCTTC
>TRBV7-9|NA|NA|TRBJ1-1
CASSLSGEGAFF
TGTGCCAGCAGCTTATCAGGGGAAGGGGCTTTCTTT
>TRBV30|TRBD1|NA|TRBJ2-7
CAWSGTGGNEQYF
TGTGCCTGGAGCGGGACAGGGGGCAACGAGCAGTACTTC
>TRBV7-9|NA|NA|TRBJ2-1
CASSPTGGDEQFF
TGTGCCAGCAGCCCAACAGGGGGGGATGAGCAGTTCTTC
>TRBV28|TRBD1|NA|TRBJ1-2
CASSSQGQGSGYGYTF
TGTGCCAGCAGTTCCCAGGGACAGGGGAGCGGCTATGGCTACACCTTC
>TRBV2|NA|NA|TRBJ1-6
CASGGRINSPLHF
TGTGCCAGCGGAGGGAGGATTAATTCACCCCTCCACTTT